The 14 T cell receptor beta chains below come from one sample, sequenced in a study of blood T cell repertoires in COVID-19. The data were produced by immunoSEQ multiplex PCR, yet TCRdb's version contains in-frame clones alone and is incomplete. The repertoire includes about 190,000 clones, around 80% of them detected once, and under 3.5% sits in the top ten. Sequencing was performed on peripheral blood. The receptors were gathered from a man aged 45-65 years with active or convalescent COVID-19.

CDR3 nucleotide sequence: TGCGCCAGCAGCTTGGCTGGTGCGGATACGCAGTATTTT. Translated, it gives CASSLAGADTQYF. J is TRBJ2-3 and V is TRBV5-1; D gene uncertain. Germline CDR1 reads SGHRS; CDR2 reads YFSETQ. CDR3 length: 13 residues. The ends were cut back, 0 bases at V and 6 bases at J, with 8 bases in the middle.

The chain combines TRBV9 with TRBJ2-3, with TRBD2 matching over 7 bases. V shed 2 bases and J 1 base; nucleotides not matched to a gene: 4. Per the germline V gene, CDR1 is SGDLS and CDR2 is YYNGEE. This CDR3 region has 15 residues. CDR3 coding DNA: TGTGCCAGCAGCGTTCCGGCGGGGGGCACAGATACGCAGTATTTT. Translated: CASSVPAGGTDTQYF.

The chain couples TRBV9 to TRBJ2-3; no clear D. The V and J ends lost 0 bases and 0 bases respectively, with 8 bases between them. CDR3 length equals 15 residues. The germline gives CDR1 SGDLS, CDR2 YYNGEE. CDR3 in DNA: TGTGCCAGCAGCGTAGGGGCCCCTAGCACAGATACGCAGTATTTT. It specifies CASSVGAPSTDTQYF.

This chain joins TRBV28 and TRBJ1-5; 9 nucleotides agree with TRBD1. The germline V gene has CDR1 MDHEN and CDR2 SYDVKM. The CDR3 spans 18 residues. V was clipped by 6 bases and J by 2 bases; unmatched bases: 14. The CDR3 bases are TGTGCCAGCAGCCCCACAGGGGGCTTCGGTTTGGGCAATCAGCCCCAGCATTTT. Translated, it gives CASSPTGGFGLGNQPQHF. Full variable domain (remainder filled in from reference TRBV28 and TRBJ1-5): DVKVTQSSRYLVKRTGEKVFLECVQDMDHENMFWYRQDPGLGLRLIYFSYDVKMKEKGDIPEGYSVSREKKERFSLILESASTNQTSMYLCASSPTGGFGLGNQPQHFGDGTRLSIL.

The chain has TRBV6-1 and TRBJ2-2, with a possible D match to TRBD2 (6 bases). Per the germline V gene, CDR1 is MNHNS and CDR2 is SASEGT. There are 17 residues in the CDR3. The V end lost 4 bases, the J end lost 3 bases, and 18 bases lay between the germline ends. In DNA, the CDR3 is TGTGCCAGCAGTGGACGGACAAGGAGGGTAGACACCGGGGAGCTGTTTTTT. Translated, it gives CASSGRTRRVDTGELFF.

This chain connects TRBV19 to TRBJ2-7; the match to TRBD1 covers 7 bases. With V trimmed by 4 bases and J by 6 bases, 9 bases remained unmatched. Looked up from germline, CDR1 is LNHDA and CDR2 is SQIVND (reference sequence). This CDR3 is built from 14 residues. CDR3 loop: CASSTLTGFSEQYF. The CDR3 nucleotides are TGTGCCAGTAGTACTTTGACAGGGTTTTCCGAGCAGTACTTC. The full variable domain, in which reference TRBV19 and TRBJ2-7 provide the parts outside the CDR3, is DGGITQSPKYLFRKEGQNVTLSCEQNLNHDAMYWYRQDPGQGLRLIYYSQIVNDFQKGDIAEGYSVSREKKESFPLTVTSAQKNPTAFYLCASSTLTGFSEQYFGPGTRLTVT.

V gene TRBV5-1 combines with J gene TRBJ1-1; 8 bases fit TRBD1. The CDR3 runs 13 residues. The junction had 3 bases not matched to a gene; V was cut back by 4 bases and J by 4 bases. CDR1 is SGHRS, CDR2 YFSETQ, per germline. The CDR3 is CASSPQGGTEAFF. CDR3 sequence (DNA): TGCGCCAGCAGCCCACAGGGGGGCACTGAAGCTTTCTTT.

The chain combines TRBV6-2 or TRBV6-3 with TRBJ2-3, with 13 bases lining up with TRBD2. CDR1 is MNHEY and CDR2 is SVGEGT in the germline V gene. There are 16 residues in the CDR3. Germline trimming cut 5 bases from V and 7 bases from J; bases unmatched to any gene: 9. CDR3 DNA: TGTGCCAGCAGTAGCCCTGGACTAGCGGGGGCCAATACGCAGTATTTT. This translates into CASSSPGLAGANTQYF.

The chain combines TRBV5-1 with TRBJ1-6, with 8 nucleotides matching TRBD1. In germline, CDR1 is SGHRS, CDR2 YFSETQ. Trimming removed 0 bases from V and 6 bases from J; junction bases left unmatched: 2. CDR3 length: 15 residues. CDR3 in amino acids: CASSLDGQGNSPLHF. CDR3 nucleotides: TGCGCCAGCAGCTTGGATGGACAGGGTAATTCACCCCTCCACTTT.

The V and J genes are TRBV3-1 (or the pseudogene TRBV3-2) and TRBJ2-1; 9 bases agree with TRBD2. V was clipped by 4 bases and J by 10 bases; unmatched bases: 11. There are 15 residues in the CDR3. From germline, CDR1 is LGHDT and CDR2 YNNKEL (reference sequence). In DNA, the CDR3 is TGTGCCAGCAGCCCCCTAGGCGGGAGGGCGAGCGAGCAGTTCTTC. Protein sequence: CASSPLGGRASEQFF.

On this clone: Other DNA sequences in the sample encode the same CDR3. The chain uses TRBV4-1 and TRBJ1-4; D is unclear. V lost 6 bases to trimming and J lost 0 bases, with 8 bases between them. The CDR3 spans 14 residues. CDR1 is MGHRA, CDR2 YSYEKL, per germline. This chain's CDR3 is CASSLSATNEKLFF. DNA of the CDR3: TGCGCCAGCAGTCTGAGTGCAACTAATGAAAAACTGTTTTTT.

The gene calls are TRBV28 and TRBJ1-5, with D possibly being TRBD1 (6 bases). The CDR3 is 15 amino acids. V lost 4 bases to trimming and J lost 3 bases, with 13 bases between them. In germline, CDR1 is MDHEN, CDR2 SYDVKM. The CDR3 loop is CASSSRTGFNQPQHF. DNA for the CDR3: TGTGCCAGCAGTTCACGAACAGGGTTCAATCAGCCCCAGCATTTT.

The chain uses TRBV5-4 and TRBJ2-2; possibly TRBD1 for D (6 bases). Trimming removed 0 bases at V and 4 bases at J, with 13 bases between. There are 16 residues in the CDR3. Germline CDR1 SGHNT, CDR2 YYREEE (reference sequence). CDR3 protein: CASSLAPTGSTGELFF. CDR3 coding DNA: TGTGCCAGCAGCTTGGCCCCTACAGGGAGCACCGGGGAGCTGTTTTTT.

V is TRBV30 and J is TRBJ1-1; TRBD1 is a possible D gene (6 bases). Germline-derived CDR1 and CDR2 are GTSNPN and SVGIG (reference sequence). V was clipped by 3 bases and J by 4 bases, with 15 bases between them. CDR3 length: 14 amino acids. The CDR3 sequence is CAWSRNREGTEAFF. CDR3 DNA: TGTGCCTGGAGCCGCAACAGGGAGGGCACTGAAGCTTTCTTT.